This TCR beta chain is from a study of Graves' ophthalmopathy and Graves' hyperthyroidism. The CDR3 length is 13 residues. V lost 2 bases and J 8 bases, leaving 7 bases between the germline ends. Germline V lookup: CDR1 MGHDK, CDR2 SYGVNS. RNA transcripts were the source from which TCR beta CDR3 regions were amplified. RT-PCR was first run with HTBI primers, then multiplex PCR in a second round. TCRdb re-analysed the multiplex PCR reads in MiXCR, keeping a single row per CDR3 protein. Here the sample spans around 600,000 distinct CDR3 sequences, roughly two fifths being singletons. A word on this clonotype: Its target is not known.

8.5 to 10 ml of fresh blood yielded the PBMCs by density gradient. Overall study results and limits: Detected in blood as well were most expanded thyroid clonotypes with frequency above 0.001. Discriminating ophthalmopathy from stable hyperthyroidism, a 13-signature model attained a sensitivity of about 88% and a specificity of around 83%.

The sequenced sample was peripheral blood. The chain is built from TRBV25-1 and TRBJ1-6; D is unclear. The receptor's source is an adult man with Graves' ophthalmopathy. CDR3 DNA: TGTGCCAGCAGTGAAGGTGTTTATTCACCCCTCCACTTT. It encodes CASSEGVYSPLHF.